These 3 T cell receptor beta chains were sequenced from one sample in a study of blood T cells in healthy people across ages. Next came a second PCR, run for about 7 to 12 cycles, which used a sample-barcoded 5' primer along with a J-beta primer mix. TCRdb redid the calling of the 5' RACE reads with MiXCR, one entry per CDR3 protein. This table holds some 1,500,000 distinct CDR3 sequences, 35% to 45% found once. The sequenced sample was blood. The receptors were gathered from a woman aged 18 to 35 in good health.

This clonotype came up a few times. The rearrangement links TRBV4-1 to TRBJ1-2; D gene ambiguous. Trimming took off 2 bases at V and 3 bases at J, with 13 bases between the two ends. Germline V lookup: CDR1 MGHRA, CDR2 YSYEKL. The CDR3 totals 15 residues. As DNA, the CDR3 is TGCGCCAGCAGCCAAATCACAGAGACTTACTATGGCTACACCTTC. It translates to CASSQITETYYGYTF.

The CDR3 protein is CASSFGTGDTDTQYF. CDR3 sequence (DNA): TGTGCCAGCAGTTTCGGGACAGGGGACACAGATACGCAGTATTTT. The chain is built from TRBV27 and TRBJ2-3, with 10 bases fitting TRBD1. V dropped 3 bases and J dropped 2; count of bases not matched to a gene: 2. The CDR3 runs to 15 residues. Germline-derived CDR1 and CDR2 are MNHEY and SMNVEV (reference sequence).

This rearrangement joins TRBV6-5 to TRBJ2-7; the D gene is possibly TRBD1 (5 bases). The CDR3 length is 14 residues. The germline gives CDR1 MNHEY, CDR2 SVGAGI. V dropped 4 bases and J dropped 7 bases, with 17 bases sitting between them. The CDR3 sequence is CASSSVYRLGEQYF. CDR3 nucleotide sequence: TGTGCCAGCAGTTCGGTCTACAGGCTGGGGGAGCAGTACTTC.